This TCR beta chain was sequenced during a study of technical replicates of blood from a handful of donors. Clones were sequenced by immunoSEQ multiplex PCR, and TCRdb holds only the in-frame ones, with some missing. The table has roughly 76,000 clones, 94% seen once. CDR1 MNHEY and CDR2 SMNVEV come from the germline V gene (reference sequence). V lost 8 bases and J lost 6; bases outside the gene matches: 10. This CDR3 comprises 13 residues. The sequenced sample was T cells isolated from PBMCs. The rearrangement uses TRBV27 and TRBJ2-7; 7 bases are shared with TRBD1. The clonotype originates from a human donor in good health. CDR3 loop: CASGPEGAVEQYF. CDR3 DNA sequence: TGTGCCAGCGGCCCTGAGGGGGCCGTCGAGCAGTACTTC.